Given below is one T cell receptor (beta chain) in context. Its antigen remains unidentified. Sequencing used immunoSEQ multiplex PCR; TCRdb keeps in-frame clones, though not all of them. The table lists about 62,000 clones, roughly 90% of them singletons, with 1.5% to 2.5% in the top ten. There are 9 residues in the CDR3. This sample is part of a study of a mutant IDH1 vaccine in newly diagnosed glioma. In the study overall: All eight of the vaccinations patients received fell in weeks 1, 3, 5, 7, 11, 15, 19 and 23. The study started vaccination 4-6 weeks after radiotherapy alone, or with temozolomide cycles.

The time point was: week 11, during vaccination. In the vaccine, a single dose held 300 ug of the mutant IDH1 20-mer peptide, along with topical imiquimod. The material was PBMCs, obtained from a glioma patient whose treatment included an IDH1 peptide vaccine. The V and J genes are TRBV21-1 and TRBJ2-1. TRBV21-1 is a known pseudogene. This clonotype originated in a man aged 40-49 years with glioma. Written as DNA, the CDR3 is TGTGCCAGCAGCAATCCCCCCTTCTTC. Its protein product is CASSNPPFF.